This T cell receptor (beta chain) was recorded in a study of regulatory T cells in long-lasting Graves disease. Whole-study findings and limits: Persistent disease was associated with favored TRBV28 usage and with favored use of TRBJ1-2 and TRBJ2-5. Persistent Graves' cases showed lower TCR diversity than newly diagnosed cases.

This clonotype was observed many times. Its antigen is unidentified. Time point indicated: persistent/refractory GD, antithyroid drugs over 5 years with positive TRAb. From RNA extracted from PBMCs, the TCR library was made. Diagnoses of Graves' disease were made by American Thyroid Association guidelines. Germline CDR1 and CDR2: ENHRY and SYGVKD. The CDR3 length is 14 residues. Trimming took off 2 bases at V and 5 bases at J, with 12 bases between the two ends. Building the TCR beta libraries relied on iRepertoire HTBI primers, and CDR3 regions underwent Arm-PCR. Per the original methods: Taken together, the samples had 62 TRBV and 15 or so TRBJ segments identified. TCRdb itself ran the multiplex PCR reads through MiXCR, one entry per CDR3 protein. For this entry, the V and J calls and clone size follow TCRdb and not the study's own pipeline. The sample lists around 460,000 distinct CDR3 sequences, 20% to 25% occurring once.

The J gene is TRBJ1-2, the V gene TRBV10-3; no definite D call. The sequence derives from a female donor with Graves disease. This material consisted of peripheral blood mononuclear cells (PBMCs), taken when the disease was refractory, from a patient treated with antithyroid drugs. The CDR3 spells CAISETSEGYGYTF. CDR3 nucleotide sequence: TGTGCCATCAGTGAGACCTCGGAGGGATATGGCTACACCTTC.